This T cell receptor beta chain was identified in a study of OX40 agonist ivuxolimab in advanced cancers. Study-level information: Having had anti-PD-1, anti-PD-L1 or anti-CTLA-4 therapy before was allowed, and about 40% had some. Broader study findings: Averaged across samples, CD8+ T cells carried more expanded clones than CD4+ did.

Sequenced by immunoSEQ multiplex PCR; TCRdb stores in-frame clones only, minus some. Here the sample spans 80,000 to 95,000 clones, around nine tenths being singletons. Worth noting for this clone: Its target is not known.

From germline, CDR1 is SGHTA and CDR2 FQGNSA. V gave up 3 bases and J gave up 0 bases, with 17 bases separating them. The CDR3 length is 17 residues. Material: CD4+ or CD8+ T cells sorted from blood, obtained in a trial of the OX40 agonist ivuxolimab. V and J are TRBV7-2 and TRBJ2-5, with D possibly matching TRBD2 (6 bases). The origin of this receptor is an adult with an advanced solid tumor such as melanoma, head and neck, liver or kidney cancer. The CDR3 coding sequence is TGTGCCAGCAGCTTCGGAGGGACGGCTGCATACCAAGAGACCCAGTACTTC. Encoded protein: CASSFGGTAAYQETQYF.